This T cell receptor beta chain emerged from a study of T cell responses to AZD1222 COVID-19 vaccine. Study results and caveats: There were repertoire samples only from the period after the peak T cell response. Vaccine-associated CD4 TCRs ranged over spike, dominating at 160-218 and 743-854. With two AZD1222 doses given, Spike-specific TCR breadth and depth both rose.

Sequencing was performed with immunoSEQ multiplex PCR; in TCRdb, only in-frame clones are kept and a portion is missing. The data contain some 130,000 clones, 80% to 95% of them singletons. In germline, CDR1 is MDHEN, CDR2 SYDVKM. This CDR3 comprises 17 residues. The V and J ends lost 3 bases and 7 bases respectively, with 19 bases between them. Worth noting for this clone: Its antigen remains unidentified.

The V and J genes are TRBV28 and TRBJ1-6, with a possible D match to TRBD1 (5 bases). The clonotype originates from an adult in good health. Sequenced material: peripheral blood, taken on day 0 of AZD1222 vaccination. CDR3 DNA sequence: TGTGCCAGCAGTTTGTGGACCGGGACCCTGAACAATTCACCCCTCCACTTT. Residues: CASSLWTGTLNNSPLHF. Full variable domain (rest looked up from reference TRBV28 and TRBJ1-6): DVKVTQSSRYLVKRTGEKVFLECVQDMDHENMFWYRQDPGLGLRLIYFSYDVKMKEKGDIPEGYSVSREKKERFSLILESASTNQTSMYLCASSLWTGTLNNSPLHFGNGTRLTVT.